This T cell receptor (beta chain) stems from a study of shared clonotypes between healthy human individuals. Measured with immunoSEQ multiplex PCR; TCRdb has only the in-frame clones, and not every one. The sample has millions of clones, more than 90% seen once. This CDR3 is built from 16 residues. Germline CDR1 SEHNR, CDR2 FQNEAQ (reference sequence). V was clipped by 0 bases and J by 3 bases; unmatched bases: 7. The sample consisted of naive CD4+ T cells sorted from blood. The subset denotes: CD45RA+ positively selected. The chain employs TRBV7-9 and TRBJ1-2; 7 nucleotides line up with TRBD1. This receptor was taken from a man in his late teens or twenties in good health. The CDR3 coding sequence is TGTGCCAGCAGCTTAGCCGTTACAGGGGTGGACTATGGCTACACCTTC. Its protein is CASSLAVTGVDYGYTF.